The next 12 T cell receptor beta chains were all read from a single sample in a study of blood T cell repertoires in COVID-19 (dated by TCRdb to the early 2020s). Library preparation employed the immunoSEQ multiplex PCR assay. TCRdb's version of the immuneACCESS table is confined to in-frame rearrangements and falls short of the full clone set. An unresolved V gene accounts for under half of the shortfall where checked; the remainder is of unknown origin. The sample contains 250,000 to 350,000 clones, around 82% of them found a single time. Roughly 0.87% of the sample is in the top ten clones. The sequencing sample was made of peripheral blood. The source of these receptors is a human donor with COVID-19, enrolled during active disease. The donor label of this sample is uncertain.

The chain employs TRBV7-2 and TRBJ2-7, with 9 bases fitting TRBD2. The CDR3 is made up of 15 amino acids. Unmatched junction bases numbered 8, after V lost 5 bases and J lost 3 bases. Per the germline V gene, CDR1 is SGHTA and CDR2 is FQGNSA. The CDR3 protein is CASSKQTSGYYEQYF. The CDR3 bases are TGTGCCAGCAGCAAGCAGACTAGCGGTTACTACGAGCAGTACTTC.

CDR3 nucleotide sequence: TGTGCCAGCGGGACCGGGACAGAAGGAAACACCATATATTTT. It encodes CASGTGTEGNTIYF. V is TRBV6-4 and J is TRBJ1-3; 7 positions match TRBD1. CDR1 is MRHNA, CDR2 SNTAGT, per germline. Losses at the gene ends were 8 bases for V and 4 bases for J; bases not matched to a gene: 8. This CDR3 contains 14 residues.

The chain carries TRBV6-4 and TRBJ2-1; the match to TRBD1 covers 10 bases. Germline loops: CDR1 MRHNA, CDR2 SNTAGT. CDR3 length: 16 amino acids. With V trimmed by 2 bases and J by 10 bases, 11 bases remained unmatched. The CDR3 region is CASSDNPGTGVSEQFF. For the CDR3, the DNA is TGTGCCAGCAGTGACAATCCCGGGACAGGGGTCAGCGAGCAGTTCTTC.

J is TRBJ2-7 and V is TRBV3-1 (or the pseudogene TRBV3-2); 10 bases match TRBD2. The CDR3 has 15 residues. The V segment lost 1 base and the J segment 4 bases; nucleotides outside the gene matches: 4. Germline CDR1 reads LGHDT; CDR2 reads YNNKEL (reference sequence). For the CDR3, the DNA is TGTGCCAGCAGCCAAGCTAGCGGGGGAGAGTACGAGCAGTACTTC. Its protein is CASSQASGGEYEQYF.

The CDR3 sequence is CASSYSREQTNEAFF. The CDR3 nucleotides are TGTGCCAGCAGTTACTCGAGGGAACAGACTAATGAAGCTTTCTTT. The V gene is TRBV6-5, the J gene TRBJ1-1; D uncertain. The V and J ends lost 0 bases and 7 bases respectively, with 15 bases between them. CDR1 is MNHEY and CDR2 is SVGAGI in the germline V gene. The CDR3 is 15 residues long.

The chain uses TRBV2 and TRBJ2-3, with D tentatively TRBD2 (5 bases). The length of the CDR3 is 16 residues. Deletions cut 5 bases from V and 4 bases from J, with 19 bases between. CDR1 and CDR2 (germline): SNHLY, FYNNEI. The CDR3 DNA follows: TGTGCCAGCAGTTCGGGGAGAGACTGGCCCGCAGATACGCAGTATTTT. Its protein is CASSSGRDWPADTQYF. The whole variable domain, filled in from reference TRBV2 and TRBJ2-3, reads EPEVTQTPSHQVTQMGQEVILRCVPISNHLYFYWYRQILGQKVEFLVSFYNNEISEKSEIFDDQFSVERPDGSNFTLKIRSTKLEDSAMYFCASSSGRDWPADTQYFGPGTRLTVL.

The chain combines TRBV5-6 with TRBJ2-6; a weak D match, TRBD2 (6 bases). Germline CDR1 and CDR2: SGHDT and YYEEEE. The CDR3 extends over 16 amino acids. V gave up 0 bases and J gave up 4 bases, with 11 bases separating them. The chain's CDR3 is CASSLAGGYGANVLTF. Here the CDR3 DNA reads TGTGCCAGCAGCTTGGCCGGGGGTTACGGGGCCAACGTCCTGACTTTC.

The chain has TRBV3-1 (or the pseudogene TRBV3-2) and TRBJ2-2; 7 nucleotides line up with TRBD1. With 1 base clipped from V and 7 bases from J, the junction kept 9 bases outside the gene matches. Germline-derived CDR1 and CDR2 are LGHDT and YNNKEL (reference sequence). The CDR3 length is 16 residues. CDR3 DNA sequence: TGTGCCAGCAGCCAAGGGCCGACAGGGCGTGGCGGGGAGCTGTTTTTT. It encodes CASSQGPTGRGGELFF.

This clone appeared a single time. The gene calls are TRBV6-1 and TRBJ1-5; TRBD1 might be the D (5 bases). Germline V CDR1 and CDR2: MNHNS, SASEGT. V was clipped by 3 bases and J by 6 bases, with 15 bases between them. The CDR3 loop spans 15 amino acids. The CDR3 coding sequence is TGTGCCAGCAGTGATGGGGGGATCGACGGTCAGCCCCAGCATTTT. It translates to CASSDGGIDGQPQHF.

The V and J genes are TRBV19 and TRBJ1-3, with D tentatively TRBD1 (6 bases). Trimming took off 8 bases at V and 0 bases at J, with 14 bases between the two ends. Germline V gene data show CDR1 as LNHDA and CDR2 as SQIVND (reference sequence). CDR3 length equals 15 residues. DNA of the CDR3: TGTGCCAGTCGATTACAGGGTACCTCTGGAAACACCATATATTTT. This encodes CASRLQGTSGNTIYF.

The chain carries TRBV6-4 and TRBJ2-1, with 9 bases fitting TRBD2. The CDR3 covers 14 residues. V shed 5 bases and J 7 bases; nucleotides not matched to a gene: 6. Germline V gene sequence: CDR1 MRHNA, CDR2 SNTAGT. The CDR3 DNA reads as TGTGCCAGCAGTACTAGCGGGTGGGGGAATGAGCAGTTCTTC. This codes for CASSTSGWGNEQFF.

The V and J genes are TRBV2 and TRBJ1-2; tentative D call: TRBD1 (5 bases). The CDR3 spans 12 residues. In germline, CDR1 is SNHLY, CDR2 FYNNEI. V shed 0 bases and J shed 8 bases, with 7 bases lying between them. The CDR3 is CASSEARAGYTF. CDR3 nucleotides: TGTGCCAGCAGTGAAGCCAGGGCGGGCTACACCTTC.